The rows below give T cell receptor beta chains drawn from one sample of a study of radiation and T cells in renal cell carcinoma. The assay was immunoSEQ multiplex PCR, and TCRdb's table has in-frame clones only and misses some. The sample carries over 55,000 clones, roughly four fifths recorded once. Sequencing was performed on blood, taken from a patient whose treatment included radiotherapy and nephrectomy. The receptor source for this set is a man in his sixties with renal cell carcinoma. The CDR3 runs from the conserved cysteine through the conserved F or W. Fields, in order: V gene, CDR3 protein.

TRBV14,CASRPLEGLTDTQYF
TRBV5-1,CASSPDGGAEAFF
TRBV7-2,CASSFLGTSSDTQYF
TRBV7-8,CASSSTENTEAFF
TRBV27,CASSSLSGRSGTGELFF
TRBV18,CASSPGTDGLNTEAFF
TRBV6-1,CASSATKGEIAGGTYNEQFF
TRBV4-1,CASSQGAGAASPLHF
TRBV27,CASSDRNTEAFF
TRBV6-5,CASSRGHRNEKLFF
TRBV10-1,CASSESKRQGAVSNEQFF
TRBV7-5,CVRSLVTREINTEAFF
TRBV6-5,CASSSPGTLAYEQYF
TRBV14,CASSPLGPSVTGELFF
TRBV5-4,CASSPGQGIGTNEKLFF
TRBV6-6,CASNPRGQGQTDTQYF
TRBV2,CASSSDRANYGYTF
TRBV7-2,CASSPAGGAWGYTF
TRBV11-2,CASSLAPGTGELFF
TRBV7-2,CASSLEEWGQGFGYTF
TRBV2,CASTQGRGLNTEAFF
TRBV7-9,CASSRPGDAFF
TRBV11-3,CASSFPSGYGYTF
TRBV2,CASMERAEAFF
TRBV9,CASSVLSGNTIYF
TRBV29-1,CSVEGTGGFNTEAFF
TRBV6-5,CASSYPGQGGTEAFF
TRBV11-2,CASSRDIGAAATQYF
TRBV19,CASSTGTGVGYTF
TRBV10-3,CAISDPNAGTSYEQYF
TRBV19,CASSPRGREGTDTQYF
TRBV27,CASSFGATYVYTF
TRBV30,CAWDYGTNYEQYF
TRBV6-4,CASSDSLSGARGYTF
TRBV5-1,CASSGGTGQNGYTF
TRBV10-3,CAIRDRAYGNTIYF
TRBV5-1,CASSSQGTGGVDEAFF
TRBV11-3,CASSLSRTSVPVQYF
TRBV5-8,CASSLGVQGEQYF
TRBV9,CASSNRGGLSGNTIYF
TRBV27,CASSKPGGTGELFF
TRBV6-1,CATASGNTGELFF
TRBV29-1,CSVGTSGTKGEQFF
TRBV2,CASGTAATANTGELFF
TRBV30,CAWSYTSGSRINEQFF
TRBV15,CATSRAQGMGDQPQHF
TRBV30,CAWSRQGRTDTQYF
TRBV7-5,CARSPDDGTEETQYF
TRBV30,CAWSVLSGGGDTQYF
TRBV23-1,CASTQGESDTQYF